The 22 T cell receptor beta chains below come from one sample, sequenced in a study of shared clonotypes between healthy human individuals. CD45RO-negative, CCR7-positively selected cells formed the naive CD8 fraction, excluding terminally differentiated effector memory CD45RA+ cells. Profiled with immunoSEQ multiplex PCR; TCRdb holds only in-frame clones, not every one. The sample lists roughly 550,000 clones, around 95% occurring once. The sequencing sample was made of naive CD8+ T cells sorted from blood. The source of these receptors is a woman aged 25 to 39 in good health.

This chain joins TRBV19 and TRBJ2-7; D possibly matches TRBD1 or TRBD2 (5 bases each). Per germline, CDR1 LNHDA and CDR2 SQIVND (reference sequence). The length of the CDR3 is 15 residues. Trimming stripped 6 bases from V and 0 bases from J, with 15 bases between. The CDR3 nucleotides are TGTGCCAGTAGATCTATTACCGGGACCTCCTACGAGCAGTACTTC. Protein sequence: CASRSITGTSYEQYF. The whole variable domain, remainder taken from reference TRBV19 and TRBJ2-7, is DGGITQSPKYLFRKEGQNVTLSCEQNLNHDAMYWYRQDPGQGLRLIYYSQIVNDFQKGDIAEGYSVSREKKESFPLTVTSAQKNPTAFYLCASRSITGTSYEQYFGPGTRLTVT.

V usage is TRBV9 and J usage is TRBJ2-7; D may be TRBD2 (5 bases). CDR1 and CDR2 from the germline V gene are SGDLS and YYNGEE. Trimming stripped 4 bases from V and 3 bases from J, with 14 bases between. This CDR3 has 14 residues. The CDR3 protein is CASSPSGVYYEQYF. In nucleotides, the CDR3 is TGTGCCAGCAGCCCCAGCGGTGTCTACTACGAGCAGTACTTC.

This rearrangement joins TRBV19 to TRBJ1-1; 9 positions agree with TRBD1. Germline V lookup: CDR1 LNHDA, CDR2 SQIVND (reference sequence). After removal of 8 bases from V and 5 bases from J, the junction contained 12 bases not matched to a gene. The CDR3 length is 15 residues. Here the CDR3 DNA reads TGTGCCAGTCGCACCCTCACAGGGGGCTGGACTGAAGCTTTCTTT. This sequence encodes CASRTLTGGWTEAFF.

V is TRBV6-1 and J is TRBJ2-7, with unresolved D. Trimming pared 4 bases from V and 5 bases from J, leaving 9 bases between. CDR1 is MNHNS, CDR2 SASEGT, per germline. CDR3 length: 12 residues. The CDR3 protein is CASSGRKDEQYF. The CDR3 DNA follows: TGTGCCAGCAGTGGGAGAAAGGACGAGCAGTACTTC.

V is TRBV7-9 and J is TRBJ2-7; TRBD1 matches 7 bases. CDR1 is SEHNR and CDR2 is FQNEAQ in the germline V gene (reference sequence). V shed 5 bases and J 0 bases; nucleotides not matched to a gene: 4. The CDR3 has 14 amino acids. CDR3 loop: CASSPGTVSYEQYF. DNA of the CDR3: TGTGCCAGCAGCCCGGGGACAGTCTCCTACGAGCAGTACTTC.

In regard to this clone: Other nucleotide sequences in the sample specify the same CDR3. CDR3 sequence reads: CASSSVGEQYF. The CDR3 DNA is TGTGCCAGCAGCTCCGTCGGGGAGCAGTACTTC. The chain is built from TRBV5-4 and TRBJ2-7; D ambiguous. Trimming took off 3 bases at V and 7 bases at J, with 8 bases between the two ends. Germline values: CDR1 SGHNT, CDR2 YYREEE (reference sequence). The CDR3 spans 11 residues. The full variable domain, rest sourced from reference TRBV5-4 and TRBJ2-7, is ETGVTQSPTHLIKTRGQQVTLRCSSQSGHNTVSWYQQALGQGPQFIFQYYREEENGRGNFPPRFSGLQFPNYSSELNVNALELDDSALYLCASSSVGEQYFGPGTRLTVT.

The genes are TRBV7-9 and TRBJ1-4; weak D call: TRBD1 (6 bases). The CDR3 consists of 15 residues. V was pared by 5 bases and J by 0 bases, with 10 bases between. CDR1 and CDR2 (germline): SEHNR, FQNEAQ (reference sequence). CDR3 nucleotide sequence: TGTGCCAGCAGCATGGACAGTGCAACTAATGAAAAACTGTTTTTT. Translating gives CASSMDSATNEKLFF. The full variable domain, in which reference TRBV7-9 and TRBJ1-4 provide the parts outside the CDR3, is DTGVSQNPRHKITKRGQNVTFRCDPISEHNRLYWYRQTLGQGPEFLTYFQNEAQLEKSRLLSDRFSAERPKGSFSTLEIQRTEQGDSAMYLCASSMDSATNEKLFFGSGTQLSVL.

DNA for the CDR3: TGTGCCAGCAGCGAGCAAACTTACAATGAGCAGTTCTTC. Translation gives CASSEQTYNEQFF. The chain combines TRBV13 with TRBJ2-1; D is unclear. Germline CDR1 is PRHDT and CDR2 is FYEKMQ (reference sequence). The CDR3 is 13 residues long. Trimming pared 5 bases from V and 4 bases from J, leaving 9 bases between.

The chain carries TRBV10-3 and TRBJ2-5; D is unclear. Trimming pared 3 bases from V and 0 bases from J, leaving 8 bases between. The CDR3 runs to 14 residues. Germline CDR1 is ENHRY and CDR2 is SYGVKD. The CDR3: CAISDLGDQETQYF. CDR3 nucleotide sequence: TGTGCCATCAGTGACCTTGGAGACCAAGAGACCCAGTACTTC.

DNA for the CDR3: TGTGCCAGCAGTTCGTGGGGACTAGCTCTCGAGCAGTACTTC. It is translated as CASSSWGLALEQYF. The chain employs TRBV25-1 and TRBJ2-7, with TRBD2 identical over 9 bases. Germline V gene data show CDR1 as MGHDK and CDR2 as SYGVNS. The CDR3 contains 14 residues. With 5 bases clipped from V and 6 bases from J, the junction kept 8 bases outside the gene matches.

The chain joins TRBV20-1 to TRBJ2-5, with D uncertain. The DNA end lines up better with TRBJ2-7; the J call may be wrong. Germline values: CDR1 DFQATT, CDR2 SNEGSKA (reference sequence). The CDR3 loop spans 11 amino acids. The CDR3 spells CSARSEGEQYF. The CDR3 bases are TGCAGTGCTAGGTCCGAAGGCGAGCAGTACTTC.

This chain joins TRBV7-9 and TRBJ2-3; D is unresolved. The germline V and J ends were trimmed by 3 bases and 5 bases, with 9 bases remaining between them. Germline values: CDR1 SEHNR, CDR2 FQNEAQ (reference sequence). This CDR3 is 13 amino acids long. The chain's CDR3 is CASSFEDRDTQYF. CDR3 sequence (DNA): TGTGCCAGCAGCTTCGAGGACCGAGATACGCAGTATTTT. Full variable domain (rest looked up from reference TRBV7-9 and TRBJ2-3): DTGVSQNPRHKITKRGQNVTFRCDPISEHNRLYWYRQTLGQGPEFLTYFQNEAQLEKSRLLSDRFSAERPKGSFSTLEIQRTEQGDSAMYLCASSFEDRDTQYFGPGTRLTVL.

The chain recombines TRBV7-2 with TRBJ1-1; weak D call: TRBD1 (6 bases). The germline V gene has CDR1 SGHTA and CDR2 FQGNSA. Trimming cost V 5 bases and J 0 bases, with 13 bases left between them. This CDR3 comprises 15 residues. In DNA form, the CDR3 reads TGTGCCAGCAGCGAACCGGACAGCATGAACACTGAAGCTTTCTTT. It codes for CASSEPDSMNTEAFF.

J is TRBJ2-1 and V is TRBV28, with 7 bases aligning to TRBD2. Germline V gene sequence: CDR1 MDHEN, CDR2 SYDVKM. This CDR3 spans 15 amino acids. After removal of 2 bases from V and 8 bases from J, the junction contained 9 bases not matched to a gene. DNA for the CDR3: TGTGCCAGCAGTTTAGGGTCGGGGACTAAGGATGAGCAGTTCTTC. The encoded protein is CASSLGSGTKDEQFF.

This clone was observed once. The chain carries TRBV6-1 and TRBJ1-4; TRBD1 matches 7 bases. CDR3 size: 16 residues. Germline trimming cut 3 bases from V and 8 bases from J; bases unmatched to any gene: 12. CDR1 and CDR2 (germline): MNHNS, SASEGT. CDR3 DNA: TGTGCCAGCAGTGACCTAGGACAGGAGAGCGCAGAAAAACTGTTTTTT. It yields the protein CASSDLGQESAEKLFF.

The chain couples TRBV28 to TRBJ2-5, with TRBD1 identical over 8 bases. TRBJ2-7 explains the end of the DNA better; the J call may be wrong. This CDR3 has 13 residues. CDR1 is MDHEN, CDR2 SYDVKM, per germline. For the CDR3, the DNA is TGTGCCAGCAGAGGACAGGGAATTTACGAGCAGTACTTC. Encoded protein: CASRGQGIYEQYF.

This clone was observed once. The chain recombines TRBV6-5 with TRBJ2-5; 11 positions agree with TRBD2. CDR3 length equals 16 residues. The V segment lost 2 bases and the J segment 5 bases; nucleotides outside the gene matches: 7. Germline assignment: CDR1 MNHEY and CDR2 SVGAGI. The CDR3 here is CASSYLSGRAGETQYF. The CDR3, as DNA: TGTGCCAGCAGTTACCTTAGCGGGAGGGCGGGGGAGACCCAGTACTTC.

This clone was detected a few times. The CDR3, as DNA: TGTGCCACCAGCCCCACTCCCGGGGGCTCTGGCTATGGCTACACCTTC. Translation gives CATSPTPGGSGYGYTF. This chain joins TRBV15 and TRBJ1-2, with a possible D match to TRBD1 (6 bases). The CDR3 length is 16 residues. Per germline, CDR1 LNHNV and CDR2 YYDKDF (reference sequence). The V and J ends lost 5 bases and 4 bases respectively, with 20 bases between them.

The V and J genes are TRBV5-6 and TRBJ2-7; D unresolved. The germline gives CDR1 SGHDT, CDR2 YYEEEE. The CDR3 extends over 14 amino acids. Trimming cost V 0 bases and J 4 bases, with 11 bases left between them. The CDR3 loop reads CASSLVGFKYEQYF. CDR3 DNA sequence: TGTGCCAGCAGCTTGGTCGGGTTTAAATACGAGCAGTACTTC.

Here the CDR3 reads CASSLTRTGTEAFF. The CDR3 DNA reads as TGTGCCAGCAGTTTAACGAGGACGGGCACTGAAGCTTTCTTT. V and J are TRBV28 and TRBJ1-1; D not certain. CDR1 and CDR2 from the germline V gene are MDHEN and SYDVKM. This CDR3 has 14 amino acids. Trimming took 2 bases from V and 4 from J, leaving 11 bases between them.

V is TRBV11-2 and J is TRBJ1-2; D is unresolved. Germline assignment: CDR1 SGHAT and CDR2 FQNNGV. V was cut by 1 base and J by 7 bases, with 10 bases left in between. The length of the CDR3 is 13 residues. This CDR3 is CASSLVPSRGYTF. CDR3 nucleotide sequence: TGTGCCAGCAGCTTAGTCCCAAGTCGTGGCTACACCTTC.

The V and J genes are TRBV28 and TRBJ1-5; perhaps TRBD1 as D (6 bases). V was trimmed by 3 bases and J by 0 bases, leaving 15 bases between them. Germline V gene data show CDR1 as MDHEN and CDR2 as SYDVKM. There are 17 residues in the CDR3. The CDR3 DNA reads as TGTGCCAGCAGTTTCCAGCTCGGGACAAGTAGCAATCAGCCCCAGCATTTT. Protein product: CASSFQLGTSSNQPQHF.